This passage covers 16 T cell receptor beta chains from one sample sequenced in a study of molecular identifiers for immune sequencing clone quantification. A single record per CDR3 protein comes from TCRdb applying MiXCR to the PCR reads. The table shows some 590,000 distinct CDR3 sequences, with 25% occurring only once. Sequencing used naive CD8+ T cells from blood, with Jurkat cell RNA spiked in. As for subset: FACS-sorted CD8+CD4-CCR7+CD45RA+ naive T cells. Receptors were obtained from a human donor in good health. Some libraries in this study had Jurkat cell RNA spiked in.

About this clonotype itself: A clone one base away is much larger, so this may be a read error. V gene TRBV4-3 combines with J gene TRBJ2-7; no clear D gene. Deletions cut 1 base from V and 2 bases from J, with 9 bases between. The CDR3 covers 14 residues. CDR1 and CDR2 (germline): LGHNA, YSLEER. CDR3 DNA sequence: TGCGCCAGCAGCCAAGGGGTCTGGCCCTACGAGCAGTACTTC. Its protein is CASSQGVWPYEQYF.

The chain is built from TRBV12-3 or TRBV12-4 and TRBJ2-1; 7 nucleotides line up with TRBD1. The V gene end was trimmed by 5 bases and the J gene end by 6 bases; junction bases not matched to a gene: 10. The CDR3 is 15 amino acids. CDR3 sequence reads: CASSDASGQFNEQFF. In DNA form, the CDR3 reads TGTGCCAGCAGTGACGCCTCGGGACAGTTCAATGAGCAGTTCTTC.

In DNA form, the CDR3 reads TGTGCCAGCAGCGTAGGTGGCCGGGGGGGAGATACGCAGTATTTT. This sequence encodes CASSVGGRGGDTQYF. The chain couples TRBV9 to TRBJ2-3, with 8 bases that match TRBD2. Trimming took 0 bases from V and 5 from J; bases not matched to a gene: 5. CDR3 length: 15 amino acids. CDR1 and CDR2 from the germline V gene are SGDLS and YYNGEE.

As concerns this clonotype: A much larger clone is a single base away; this may be a read error. The chain combines TRBV7-6 with TRBJ2-3; D may be TRBD2 (6 bases). Germline V gene sequence: CDR1 SGHVS, CDR2 FNYEAQ. CDR3 length: 16 amino acids. The CDR3 sequence: CATSPRAGGLGDTQYF. The CDR3 DNA reads as TGTGCCACCAGCCCCCGCGCCGGGGGACTCGGGGATACGCAGTATTTT.

The sample holds many counts of this clonotype. CDR3 in DNA: TGTGCCAGCAGCACGGACAGGGTTGATGCTGGGGCCAACGTCCTGACTTTC. The encoded protein is CASSTDRVDAGANVLTF. The V call is TRBV6-2 or TRBV6-3, the J call TRBJ2-6, with TRBD1 matching over 8 bases. Trimming cost V 6 bases and J 2 bases; bases outside gene matches: 9. Per the germline V gene, CDR1 is MNHEY and CDR2 is SVGEGT. This CDR3 has 17 residues.

V usage is TRBV15 and J usage is TRBJ2-1, with 8 bases fitting TRBD2. The CDR3 spans 17 residues. Trimming at V came to 0 bases and at J to 6 bases, leaving 10 bases not matched to a gene. Germline V gene lookup returns CDR1 LNHNV and CDR2 YYDKDF (reference sequence). CDR3 residues: CATSRDRVGLESNEQFF. DNA of the CDR3: TGTGCCACCAGCAGAGATCGTGTGGGACTAGAGTCCAATGAGCAGTTCTTC.

A word on this clonotype: Being one base from a much bigger clone, this may be a read error. The V and J genes are TRBV10-2 and TRBJ2-5; D could derive from TRBD1 or TRBD2 (6 bases each). Germline loops: CDR1 WSHSY, CDR2 SAAADI. V dropped 8 bases and J dropped 0 bases, with 19 bases sitting between them. This CDR3 is 16 amino acids long. The CDR3, as DNA: TGCGCCAGCTCGGGGGCAGGAGCTCGACACCAAGAGACCCAGTACTTC. Amino acids: CASSGAGARHQETQYF.

J is TRBJ2-3 and V is TRBV30; 8 bases map to TRBD2. The V gene's germline CDR1 is GTSNPN and CDR2 SVGIG (reference sequence). The CDR3 consists of 18 residues. The V gene end was trimmed by 0 bases and the J gene end by 4 bases; junction bases not matched to a gene: 15. The CDR3 DNA follows: TGTGCCTGGAGTGTCAGGGCTAGCGGGCCTACTGGCCCAGATACGCAGTATTTT. Translated: CAWSVRASGPTGPDTQYF.

The table lists this clonotype with a count of one. The chain has TRBV19 and TRBJ1-2, with a weak D call TRBD1 (5 bases). This CDR3 region has 15 residues. Germline loops: CDR1 LNHDA, CDR2 SQIVND (reference sequence). Trimming took 3 bases from V and 1 from J, leaving 12 bases between them. The CDR3, as DNA: TGTGCCAGTAGTATCCCAGGGATATATAACTATGGCTACACCTTC. Amino acid sequence: CASSIPGIYNYGYTF.

Comments on this clonotype: A read error may account for a junction end that differs from germline. V gene TRBV3-1 combines with J gene TRBJ1-1; perhaps TRBD1 as D (5 bases). This CDR3 is 15 amino acids long. Germline CDR1 reads LGHDT; CDR2 reads YNNKEL (reference sequence). CDR3 region: CASNQDEGLNTEAFF. The CDR3 DNA reads TGTGCCAGCAACCAAGATGAGGGGTTGAACACTGAAGCTTTCTTT.

The table lists this clonotype with a few counts. J is TRBJ2-1 and V is TRBV7-9; D might be TRBD2 (6 bases). V was trimmed by 3 bases and J by 1 base, leaving 10 bases between them. The CDR3 is made up of 15 amino acids. Germline CDR1 and CDR2: SEHNR and FQNEAQ (reference sequence). CDR3 DNA sequence: TGTGCCAGCAGCTTTTCGGGAGCTTCCTACAATGAGCAGTTCTTC. Its translation: CASSFSGASYNEQFF.

There are many counts of this clonotype. The V gene is TRBV10-3, the J gene TRBJ1-1; D is possibly TRBD1 (5 bases). V lost 0 bases to trimming and J lost 4 bases, with 12 bases between them. CDR1 and CDR2 (germline): ENHRY, SYGVKD. The CDR3 runs 15 residues. The CDR3 sequence is CAISESGGRATEAFF. In nucleotides, the CDR3 is TGTGCCATCAGTGAGTCCGGGGGAAGAGCCACTGAAGCTTTCTTT.

This clonotype was detected many times. J is TRBJ2-5 and V is TRBV3-1; 7 nucleotides agree with TRBD2. Germline V gene sequence: CDR1 LGHDT, CDR2 YNNKEL (reference sequence). This CDR3 comprises 15 residues. V shed 7 bases and J 5 bases; nucleotides not matched to a gene: 13. The CDR3 sequence: CASTYAGDSRETQYF. CDR3 sequence (DNA): TGTGCCAGCACCTACGCGGGGGATTCTCGGGAGACCCAGTACTTC.

This clonotype was recorded many times. In DNA, the CDR3 is TGTGCCAGCAGTTACTCCCGAGGGACCGATTACGAGCAGTACTTC. This encodes CASSYSRGTDYEQYF. The chain links TRBV6-5 to TRBJ2-7; either TRBD1 or TRBD2 may supply D (5 bases each). The germline gives CDR1 MNHEY, CDR2 SVGAGI. Between the trimmed V and J ends, which lost 0 bases and 4 bases, there was a span of 13 bases. This CDR3 region has 15 residues.

This clonotype showed up many times. J is TRBJ1-1 and V is TRBV6-2 or TRBV6-3, with unresolved D. The V gene lost 2 bases and the J gene lost 1 base, with 11 bases spanning the gap. The CDR3 loop spans 15 amino acids. Germline V gives CDR1 MNHEY, CDR2 SVGEGT. CDR3 bases: TGTGCCAGCAGTTACGGTATCCTCGGGAACACTGAAGCTTTCTTT. Amino acid sequence: CASSYGILGNTEAFF.

This clonotype was counted many times. In DNA, the CDR3 is TGTGCCTGGAACGAGGGGTACAGCTCCTACAATGAGCAGTTCTTC. Residues: CAWNEGYSSYNEQFF. The rearrangement joins TRBV30 to TRBJ2-1, with D possibly being TRBD1 or TRBD2 (5 bases each). Per the germline V gene, CDR1 is GTSNPN and CDR2 is SVGIG (reference sequence). V lost 4 bases to trimming and J lost 0 bases, with 13 bases between them. The CDR3 loop spans 15 amino acids.